These 21 T cell receptor beta chains came from one sample sequenced in a study of T cell changes during pregnancy in multiple sclerosis. This table comes from immunoSEQ multiplex PCR, and its TCRdb copy is limited to in-frame clones, with some not included. The table includes about 24,000 clones, 80% to 90% detected once. The sample was CD8+ T cells from peripheral blood mononuclear cells, taken in the first trimester of pregnancy. The receptors originated from a female donor in good health, enrolled as a control in a pregnancy study.

The chain has TRBV5-6 and TRBJ1-4; 7 bases are shared with TRBD1. CDR3 size: 17 residues. V was clipped by 4 bases and J by 5 bases; unmatched bases: 14. Per the germline V gene, CDR1 is SGHDT and CDR2 is YYEEEE. Here the CDR3 reads CASSQTPAGTENEKLFF. The CDR3 region has the DNA TGTGCCAGCAGCCAGACGCCCGCCGGGACAGAAAATGAAAAACTGTTTTTT.

The rearrangement links TRBV10-2 to TRBJ1-2, with 9 bases identical to TRBD1. The CDR3 runs to 14 residues. Germline-derived CDR1 and CDR2 are WSHSY and SAAADI. Losses at the gene ends were 2 bases for V and 5 bases for J; bases not matched to a gene: 3. The DNA for the CDR3 is TGCGCCAGCAGTGAGAGGGGACAGGGTTATGGCTACACCTTC. This sequence encodes CASSERGQGYGYTF.

The rearrangement uses TRBV4-3 and TRBJ2-2; possibly TRBD2 for D (6 bases). The CDR3 extends over 16 amino acids. Per germline, CDR1 LGHNA and CDR2 YSLEER. Trimming cost V 0 bases and J 6 bases, with 14 bases left between them. The CDR3 loop reads CASSQDWDLRAGELFF. Written as DNA, the CDR3 is TGCGCCAGCAGCCAAGATTGGGACTTACGCGCCGGGGAGCTGTTTTTT.

This clone was seen only a few times. The chain links TRBV7-9 to TRBJ2-2, with a tentative D call TRBD1 (6 bases). V lost 3 bases, J lost 2 bases, and 13 bases lay in between. The CDR3 has 16 residues. Germline V lookup: CDR1 SEHNR, CDR2 FQNEAQ (reference sequence). The CDR3: CASSFRQDTNTGELFF. CDR3 nucleotide sequence: TGTGCCAGCAGCTTTCGACAGGATACTAACACCGGGGAGCTGTTTTTT.

DNA for the CDR3: TGCGCCAGCAGCCAAGATCTTGAACAGGGGAATCAGCCCCAGCATTTT. The encoded protein is CASSQDLEQGNQPQHF. The rearrangement joins TRBV4-1 to TRBJ1-5; 7 bases line up with TRBD1. The CDR3 runs to 16 residues. J was trimmed by 4 bases and V by 0 bases; bases with no gene match: 6. Looked up from germline, CDR1 is MGHRA and CDR2 is YSYEKL.

The rearrangement links TRBV7-3 to TRBJ2-2, with 9 bases that match TRBD2. The CDR3 length is 13 residues. The V and J ends lost 5 bases and 8 bases, in that order; junction bases with no gene match: 3. Per germline, CDR1 SGHTA and CDR2 FQGTGA. CDR3 sequence reads: CASSQGLAGELFF. For the CDR3, the DNA is TGTGCCAGCAGCCAAGGACTAGCGGGGGAGCTGTTTTTT.

In its sample, this clone ranks as medium-sized (0.01 to 0.1%). The V and J genes are TRBV29-1 and TRBJ1-1, with D perhaps matching TRBD1 (5 bases). Germline-derived CDR1 and CDR2 are SQVTM and ANQGSEA. This CDR3 contains 14 residues. V was pared by 5 bases and J by 1 base, with 14 bases between. The CDR3 here is CSVPVGGENTEAFF. CDR3 nucleotides: TGCAGCGTTCCAGTCGGGGGGGAGAACACTGAAGCTTTCTTT.

The table lists this clone with a few counts. This chain links TRBV6-1 with TRBJ2-7; 7 bases line up with TRBD1. With V trimmed by 3 bases and J by 1 base, 6 bases remained unmatched. This CDR3 spans 15 amino acids. The germline V gene has CDR1 MNHNS and CDR2 SASEGT. The CDR3 DNA sequence: TGTGCCAGCAGTGACGGGACAGCTATATCCTACGAGCAGTACTTC. It yields the protein CASSDGTAISYEQYF.

This clone was recorded only once. CDR3 in amino acids: CASSATGTSTDTQYF. CDR3 nucleotides: TGTGCCAGCAGTGCTACGGGGACTAGCACAGATACGCAGTATTTT. This chain uses TRBV9 with TRBJ2-3; weak D call: TRBD2 (6 bases). CDR3 size: 15 residues. V was trimmed by 5 bases and J by 0 bases, leaving 13 bases between them. Germline V gene sequence: CDR1 SGDLS, CDR2 YYNGEE.

The table lists this clone with a count of one. V is TRBV6-5 and J is TRBJ2-1; D might be TRBD1 (5 bases). CDR1 is MNHEY, CDR2 SVGAGI, per germline. Trimming shortened V by 8 bases and J by 7 bases, and 9 bases separated the two germline ends. CDR3 length: 11 amino acids. CDR3 nucleotide sequence: TGTGCCAGCTCATCAGGGAATGAGCAGTTCTTC. It is translated as CASSSGNEQFF.

This clone has just a few counts. The chain carries TRBV9 and TRBJ1-1; TRBD1 matches at 9 bases. The ends lost 0 bases at V and 5 bases at J; junction bases unmatched: 5. The CDR3 consists of 15 residues. The germline V gene encodes CDR1 SGDLS and CDR2 YYNGEE. Here the CDR3 reads CASSVAGDRETEAFF. The CDR3 DNA follows: TGTGCCAGCAGCGTAGCGGGGGACAGGGAAACTGAAGCTTTCTTT.

The CDR3 DNA reads TGCGCCAGCAGCCAAGATAGGAGGGGACCTACTAACTATGGCTACACCTTC. It encodes CASSQDRRGPTNYGYTF. The gene calls are TRBV4-3 and TRBJ1-2, with D possibly TRBD1 on 5 matching bases. V lost 0 bases to trimming and J lost 0 bases, with 14 bases between them. Germline CDR1 and CDR2: LGHNA and YSLEER. This CDR3 comprises 17 residues.

The rearrangement links TRBV5-4 to TRBJ1-6; tentative D call: TRBD1 (6 bases). From germline, CDR1 is SGHNT and CDR2 YYREEE (reference sequence). CDR3 length: 15 residues. V was pared by 4 bases and J by 7 bases, with 15 bases between. The DNA of the CDR3 is TGTGCCAGCAGCGACCCCGGACAGCCAAATTCACCCCTCCACTTT. Its protein product is CASSDPGQPNSPLHF.

This rearrangement joins TRBV5-8 to TRBJ2-3; the D gene is possibly TRBD2 (7 bases). From germline, CDR1 is SGHTS and CDR2 YDEGEE. Trimming cost V 7 bases and J 4 bases, with 13 bases left between them. CDR3 size: 13 residues. The CDR3 here is CASEGGFADTQYF. CDR3 nucleotide sequence: TGTGCCAGCGAGGGGGGGTTCGCAGATACGCAGTATTTT.

By share, this clone counts as medium-sized. The CDR3 sequence: CASSEISGGATDTQYF. In DNA form, the CDR3 reads TGTGCCAGCAGTGAGATCAGCGGGGGGGCGACAGATACGCAGTATTTT. The chain employs TRBV6-4 and TRBJ2-3; 10 bases fit TRBD2. The CDR3 runs to 16 residues. V lost 3 bases, J lost 3 bases, and 6 bases stayed unmatched. Germline V gene sequence: CDR1 MRHNA, CDR2 SNTAGT.

The V and J genes are TRBV7-3 and TRBJ2-3; 10 positions agree with TRBD2. The CDR3 is 15 amino acids. With 4 bases clipped from V and 3 bases from J, the junction kept 4 bases outside the gene matches. CDR1 and CDR2 (germline): SGHTA, FQGTGA. CDR3 nucleotides: TGTGCCAGCAGCTGGGGGGGACTAGCGACAGATACGCAGTATTTT. This gives the protein CASSWGGLATDTQYF. Combining the CDR3 with reference TRBV7-3 and TRBJ2-3 gives the whole variable domain GAGVSQTPSNKVTEKGKYVELRCDPISGHTALYWYRQSLGQGPEFLIYFQGTGAADDSGLPNDRFFAVRPEGSVSTLKIQRTERGDSAVYLCASSWGGLATDTQYFGPGTRLTVL.

The chain carries TRBV4-2 and TRBJ1-2; weak D call: TRBD1 (6 bases). The CDR3 consists of 14 residues. From germline, CDR1 is LGHNA and CDR2 YNFKEQ. V lost 2 bases, J lost 4 bases, and 11 bases lay in between. This chain's CDR3 is CASSQNRQVYGYTF. Here the CDR3 DNA reads TGTGCCAGCAGCCAAAACCGACAGGTCTATGGCTACACCTTC.

The V call is TRBV6-6, the J call TRBJ1-5; D is unresolved. Germline lookup yields CDR1 MNHNY and CDR2 SVGAGI (reference sequence). The CDR3 runs to 13 residues. V dropped 7 bases and J dropped 5 bases, with 12 bases sitting between them. The CDR3 DNA reads TGTGCCAGCACCTTTGATCTATATCAGCCCCAGCATTTT. This sequence encodes CASTFDLYQPQHF.

This sequence joins TRBV7-9 and TRBJ2-1, with TRBD1 identical over 7 bases. Germline V CDR1 and CDR2: SEHNR, FQNEAQ (reference sequence). The length of the CDR3 is 14 residues. Losses at the gene ends were 8 bases for V and 12 bases for J; bases not matched to a gene: 16. The chain's CDR3 is CASSGDSSRGGQFF. CDR3 nucleotides: TGTGCCAGCTCCGGGGACAGTTCAAGAGGGGGGCAGTTCTTC.

This sequence joins TRBV7-9 and TRBJ1-2, with D possibly matching TRBD1 (5 bases). Trimming shortened V by 2 bases and J by 8 bases, and 15 bases separated the two germline ends. Germline V lookup: CDR1 SEHNR, CDR2 FQNEAQ (reference sequence). The CDR3 is 14 amino acids. CDR3 amino acids: CASSLTAAGFGYTF. CDR3 coding DNA: TGTGCCAGCAGCTTAACCGCAGCAGGGTTCGGCTACACCTTC.

The rearrangement joins TRBV27 to TRBJ2-7; D gene ambiguous. In germline, CDR1 is MNHEY, CDR2 SMNVEV (reference sequence). The CDR3 extends over 13 amino acids. V lost 5 bases, J lost 2 bases, and 10 bases lay in between. In nucleotides, the CDR3 is TGTGCCAGCAGTCCGACAAACACCTACGAGCAGTACTTC. This translates into CASSPTNTYEQYF.